This TCR beta chain derives from a study of T cells after somatic rescue of genetic block. TCRdb keeps only in-frame clones here, not all; method: immunoSEQ multiplex PCR. The top ten clones hold 0.075% to 0.1% of a sample with 45,000 to 55,000 clones, around 96% of them seen once. The CDR3 has 16 amino acids. Germline V gives CDR1 MDHEN, CDR2 SYDVKM. V trimming: 2 bases; J trimming: 6 bases; junction bases outside the gene matches: 7. The chain employs TRBV28 and TRBJ2-3, with TRBD2 identical over 11 bases. Specimen: peripheral blood mononuclear cells (PBMCs). The sequence derives from a child under two years old. DNA for the CDR3: TGTGCCAGCAGTTTAGCACTAGCGGGAGACCGCGATACGCAGTATTTT. Translation: CASSLALAGDRDTQYF.